This T cell receptor beta chain emerged from a study of control samples from healthy donors and cancer patients. Profiled with immunoSEQ multiplex PCR; TCRdb holds only in-frame clones, not every one. This table holds around 250,000 clones, roughly 80% found once. CDR1 and CDR2 from the germline V gene are KGHSH and LQKENI. This CDR3 contains 13 residues. Unmatched junction bases numbered 1, after V lost 0 bases and J lost 6 bases. The specimen was PBMCs. The clonotype was recovered from a woman aged 55-70 years with lung cancer. This chain links TRBV18 with TRBJ2-7, with TRBD2 matching over 8 bases. This chain's CDR3 is CASSPPTSGEQYF. In DNA form, the CDR3 reads TGTGCCAGCTCACCACCTACTAGCGGCGAGCAGTACTTC.